The subject of this entry is one T cell receptor (beta chain). Attachment of unique molecular identifiers was made to individual cDNA molecules. TCRdb processed the 5' RACE reads anew with MiXCR; each CDR3 protein has one entry. The data contain about 61,000 distinct CDR3 sequences, less than 14% of them singletons. The entry originates in a study of early T cells in non-severe SARS-CoV-2 infection. The CDR3 contains 12 residues. Between the trimmed V and J ends, which lost 1 base and 4 bases, there was a span of 6 bases. CDR1 DFQATT and CDR2 SNEGSKA come from the germline V gene (reference sequence).

The sequence came from an adult who was a healthcare worker with PCR-confirmed SARS-CoV-2 infection or an uninfected control (not recorded which). The gene calls are TRBV20-1 and TRBJ2-3, with D unclear. Sequencing input: whole blood. The CDR3 DNA follows: TGCAGTGCTAGAGTTGAGGCAGATACGCAGTATTTT. The encoded protein is CSARVEADTQYF.